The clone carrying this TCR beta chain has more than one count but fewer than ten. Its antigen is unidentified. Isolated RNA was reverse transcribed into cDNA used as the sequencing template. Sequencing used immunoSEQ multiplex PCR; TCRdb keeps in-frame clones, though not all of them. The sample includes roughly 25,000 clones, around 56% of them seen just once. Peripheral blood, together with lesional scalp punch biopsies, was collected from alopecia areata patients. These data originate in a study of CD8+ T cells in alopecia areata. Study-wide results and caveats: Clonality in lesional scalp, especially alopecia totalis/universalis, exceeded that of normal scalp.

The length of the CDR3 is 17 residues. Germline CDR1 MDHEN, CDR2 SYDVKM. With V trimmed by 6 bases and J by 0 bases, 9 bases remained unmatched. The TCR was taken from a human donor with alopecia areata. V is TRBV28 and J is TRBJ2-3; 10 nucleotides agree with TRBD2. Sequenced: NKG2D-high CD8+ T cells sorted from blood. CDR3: CASSSISTSGSTDTQYF. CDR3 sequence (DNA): TGTGCCAGCAGCTCGATCTCGACTAGCGGGAGCACAGATACGCAGTATTTT.